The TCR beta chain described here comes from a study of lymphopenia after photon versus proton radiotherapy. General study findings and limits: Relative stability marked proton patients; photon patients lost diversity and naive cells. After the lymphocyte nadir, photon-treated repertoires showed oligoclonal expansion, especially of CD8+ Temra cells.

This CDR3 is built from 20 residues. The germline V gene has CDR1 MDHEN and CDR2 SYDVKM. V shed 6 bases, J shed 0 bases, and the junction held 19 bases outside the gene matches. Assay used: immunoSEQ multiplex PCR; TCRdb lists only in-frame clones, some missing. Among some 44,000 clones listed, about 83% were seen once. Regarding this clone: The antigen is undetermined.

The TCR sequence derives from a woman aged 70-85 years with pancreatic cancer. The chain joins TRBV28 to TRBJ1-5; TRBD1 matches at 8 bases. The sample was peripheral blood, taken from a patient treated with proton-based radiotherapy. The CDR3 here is CASSPTGNRDRTHSNQPQHF. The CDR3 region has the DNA TGTGCCAGCAGCCCGACAGGTAACCGGGACAGGACCCATAGCAATCAGCCCCAGCATTTT.